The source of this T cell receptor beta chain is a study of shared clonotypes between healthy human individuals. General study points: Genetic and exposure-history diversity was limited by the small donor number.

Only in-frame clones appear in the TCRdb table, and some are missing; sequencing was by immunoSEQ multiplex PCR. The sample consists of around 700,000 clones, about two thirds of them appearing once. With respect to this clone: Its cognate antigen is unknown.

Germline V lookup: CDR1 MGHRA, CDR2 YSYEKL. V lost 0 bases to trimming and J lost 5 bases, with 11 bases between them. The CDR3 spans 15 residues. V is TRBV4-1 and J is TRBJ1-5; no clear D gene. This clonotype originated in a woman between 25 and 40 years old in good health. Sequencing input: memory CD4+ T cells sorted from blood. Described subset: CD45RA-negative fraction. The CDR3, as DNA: TGCGCCAGCAGCCAAGATCTGCAAGGGTATCAGCCCCAGCATTTT. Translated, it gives CASSQDLQGYQPQHF.